The T cell receptor beta chain under discussion was sequenced for a study of CD8 T cells in ankylosing spondylitis (dated by TCRdb to 2015 to 2018). Study-level background: T cell receptor beta repertoires were profiled in healthy donors and ankylosing spondylitis patients so that disease-linked TCR variants could be found. Peripheral blood was sampled, and synovial fluid was additionally collected from ankylosing spondylitis patients. The full study cohort comprised 20 to 30 ankylosing spondylitis patients and over a hundred healthy donors.

For sequencing, an Illumina HiSeq 2500 was employed. Quantitative 5'-RACE with molecular barcodes was used to prepare TCR beta libraries. Per the original workflow: A new computational method based on a probabilistic model of VDJ rearrangement was used to identify disease-linked TCR variants. TCRdb cleaned the public reads at Q25 with fastp, built clones with MiXCR and kept in-frame beta chains. Each entry merges the rows of one CDR3 protein and shows their most common DNA and genes. It is TCRdb's table, rather than the study itself, that gives the V and J calls and clone size. For this sample the table gives 450,000 or so distinct CDR3 sequences, of which 25% to 30% were detected only once. The biggest ten clones account for roughly 0.9% of the sample. V is trimmed back by 8 bases and J by 10 bases, and the junction contains 15 bases that no gene match accounts for. Based on the germline V gene, the CDR1 and CDR2 sequences are ENHRY and SYGVKD. From the cysteine through the phenylalanine, the CDR3 covers 15 amino acids. Of all the DNA, just the CDR3 is kept, 45 bases in frame from base 1.

In its sample, this clonotype was seen a few times. Its antigen is unknown. Base qualities are not provided; no much larger clone lies one nucleotide away. On the study overall, not on this receptor specifically: Some motif variants had previously been reported in the synovial fluid and blood of reactive arthritis patients, which suggests shared mechanisms of disease initiation. Blood from ankylosing spondylitis patients appeared to be characterized by a TCR beta motif made up of seven or eight highly homologous amino acid variants. The disease-linked clones were reported as significantly enriched in matched synovial fluid samples from ankylosing spondylitis patients. In peripheral blood, the disease-linked clones were found at relatively low frequencies and had a CD8+ phenotype.

The sequence was collected from a male donor with ankylosing spondylitis. This chain joins TRBV10-3 to TRBJ2-1, and TRBD2 matches 9 of the central bases. What was sequenced was blood, either unsorted or a sorted T cell fraction (not recorded which). The sequence in DNA is TGTGCCATCTCAGCGGAGGCGATAGCGGGAGTCGAGCAGTTCTTC. Its translation is CAISAEAIAGVEQFF.